The clone carrying this T cell receptor (beta chain) showed up many times. MiXCR, run by TCRdb on the 5' RACE reads, gives a single entry per CDR3 protein. The table includes under 85,000 distinct CDR3 sequences, 8.5% to 10% detected once. The data originate from a study of early T cells in non-severe SARS-CoV-2 infection. Trimming shortened V by 7 bases and J by 1 base, and 13 bases separated the two germline ends. The CDR3 spans 13 residues. Germline V gives CDR1 SQVTM, CDR2 ANQGSEA. The chain carries TRBV29-1 and TRBJ1-1; no definite D call. The clonotype was recovered from an adult who was a healthcare worker with PCR-confirmed SARS-CoV-2 infection or an uninfected control (not recorded which). Input material: whole blood. As DNA, the CDR3 is TGCAGCGCCCGTCCCAGGTCGAACACTGAAGCTTTCTTT. Its protein is CSARPRSNTEAFF.